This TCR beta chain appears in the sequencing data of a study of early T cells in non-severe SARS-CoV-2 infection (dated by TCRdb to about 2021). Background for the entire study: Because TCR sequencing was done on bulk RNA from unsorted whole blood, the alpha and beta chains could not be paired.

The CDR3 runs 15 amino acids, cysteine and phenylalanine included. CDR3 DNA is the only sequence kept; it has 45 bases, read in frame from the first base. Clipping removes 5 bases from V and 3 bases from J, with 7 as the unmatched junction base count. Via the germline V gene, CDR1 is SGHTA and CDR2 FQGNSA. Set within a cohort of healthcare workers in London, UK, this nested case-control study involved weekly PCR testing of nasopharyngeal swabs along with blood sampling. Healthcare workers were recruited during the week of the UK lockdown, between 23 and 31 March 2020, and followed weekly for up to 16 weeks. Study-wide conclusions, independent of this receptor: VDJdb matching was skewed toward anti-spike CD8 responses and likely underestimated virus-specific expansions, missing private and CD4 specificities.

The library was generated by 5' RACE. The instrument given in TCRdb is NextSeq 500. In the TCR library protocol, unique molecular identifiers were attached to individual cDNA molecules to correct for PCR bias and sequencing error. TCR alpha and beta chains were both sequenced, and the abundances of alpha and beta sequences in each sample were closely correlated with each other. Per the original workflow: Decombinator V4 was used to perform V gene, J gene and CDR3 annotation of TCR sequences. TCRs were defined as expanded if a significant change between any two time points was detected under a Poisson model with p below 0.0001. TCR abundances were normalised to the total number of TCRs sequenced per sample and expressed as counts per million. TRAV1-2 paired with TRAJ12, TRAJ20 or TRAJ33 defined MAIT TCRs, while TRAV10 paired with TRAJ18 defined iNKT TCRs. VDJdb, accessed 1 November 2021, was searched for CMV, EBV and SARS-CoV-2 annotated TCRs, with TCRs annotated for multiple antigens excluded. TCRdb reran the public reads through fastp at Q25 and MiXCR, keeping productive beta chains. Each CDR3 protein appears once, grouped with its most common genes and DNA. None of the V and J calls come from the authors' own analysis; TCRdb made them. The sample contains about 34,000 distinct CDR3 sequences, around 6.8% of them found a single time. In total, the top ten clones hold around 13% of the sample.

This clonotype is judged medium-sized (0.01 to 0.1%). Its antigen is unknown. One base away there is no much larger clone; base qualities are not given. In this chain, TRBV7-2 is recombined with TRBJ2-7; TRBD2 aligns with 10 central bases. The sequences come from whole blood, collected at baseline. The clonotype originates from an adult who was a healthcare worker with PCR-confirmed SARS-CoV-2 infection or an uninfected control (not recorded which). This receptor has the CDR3 CASSQSAGGLYEQYF. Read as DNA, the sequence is TGTGCCAGCAGCCAATCAGCGGGAGGGCTCTACGAGCAGTACTTC.